This is a list of T cell receptor beta chains from one sample in a study of blood T cell repertoires in COVID-19. Measured with immunoSEQ multiplex PCR; TCRdb has only the in-frame clones, and not every one. The sample includes around 120,000 clones, roughly nine tenths of them seen just once. Input material: peripheral blood. These receptor sequences come from a man aged 55 to 70 with COVID-19, enrolled during active disease. The CDR3 runs from the conserved cysteine through the conserved F or W.

J,V,CDR3
TRBJ1-1,TRBV3-1/TRBV3-2,CASQVDPNTEAFF
TRBJ2-2,TRBV3-1/TRBV3-2,CASNPSTNTGELFF
TRBJ1-2,TRBV6-5,CASSYDSSYGYTF
TRBJ2-3,TRBV21-1,CASSNANRGSTDTQYF
TRBJ2-3,TRBV5-1,CASSQDQVGTDTQYF
TRBJ1-5,TRBV6-1,CASSEYRAPPQHF
TRBJ1-2,TRBV28,CASSFMGARGYTF
TRBJ1-4,TRBV11-1,CASSTRQGREEKLFF
TRBJ2-3,TRBV5-1,CASSFAGADTQYF
TRBJ2-1,TRBV25-1,CASSETDFKEQFF
TRBJ2-5,TRBV6-6,CASSFRTGQETQYF
TRBJ1-5,TRBV6-5,CASRAGLQPQHF
TRBJ1-6,TRBV11-2,CASSYPGGGRGSPLHF
TRBJ1-2,TRBV29-1,CSVDEQGADYGYTF
TRBJ2-1,TRBV4-3,CASATGLLSYNEQFF
TRBJ1-2,TRBV7-9,CASRSYYGYTF
TRBJ2-6,TRBV7-6,CASSRDRDSGANVLTF
TRBJ2-5,TRBV19,CASSSRRLAGVETQYF
TRBJ1-4,TRBV7-9,CASSSDRESEKLFF
TRBJ1-6,TRBV2,CASSERRQVNNSPLHF
TRBJ2-1,TRBV4-2,CASSQDRNGVEQFF
TRBJ1-2,TRBV9,CASSTSRGNYGYTF
TRBJ1-5,TRBV24-1,CATSGKGDPNQPQHF
TRBJ2-1,TRBV9,CASSPRGEGSYNEQFF
TRBJ1-1,TRBV5-1,CASSLGQGRGDWAFF
TRBJ1-5,TRBV11-2,CASSLLTGGNQPQHF
TRBJ1-2,TRBV24-1,CATSERDRVYGYTF
TRBJ1-1,TRBV27,CASSWRGNTEAFF
TRBJ1-1,TRBV5-1,CASSEQTGGRTEAFF
TRBJ1-1,TRBV18,CASSPMRGKTEAFF
TRBJ1-2,TRBV7-9,CASSSAPVGYTF
TRBJ1-1,TRBV6-5,CASTYGGRAFF
TRBJ2-7,TRBV5-1,CASSLGLAGGQEEQYF
TRBJ1-2,TRBV20-1,CSASQGGGYTF
TRBJ2-1,TRBV29-1,CSVVGDRDNEQFF
TRBJ2-7,TRBV6-1,CASSEVGTGVDEQYF
TRBJ1-4,TRBV6-6,CASSLRGATNEKLFF
TRBJ2-7,TRBV5-4,CASSFRLAGDGYEQYF
TRBJ1-2,TRBV6-5,CASSYWGQGKSGYTF
TRBJ1-5,TRBV20-1,CSASPGGLGNQPQHF
TRBJ2-5,TRBV2,CASSSPGPGGETQYF
TRBJ1-3,TRBV29-1,CSVEDRGSSGNTIYF
TRBJ1-1,TRBV6-6,CASSYPGGTEAFF
TRBJ1-1,TRBV29-1,CSVRRQGTLMGTEAFF
TRBJ1-5,TRBV9,CASSVGQGDSNQPQHF
TRBJ2-7,TRBV18,CASSSGQDYEQYF
TRBJ1-4,TRBV28,CASSFQAGRVEKLFF
TRBJ2-3,TRBV5-1,CASSLPGQGIGTDTQYF
TRBJ1-2,TRBV21-1,CASSKEGTGGIGYTF
TRBJ1-1,TRBV7-2,CASSLEATSNTEAFF
TRBJ1-1,TRBV6-5,CASSYERSNTEAFF
TRBJ1-5,TRBV28,CASSLWGQGVEQPQHF
TRBJ2-2,TRBV7-2,CASSLWGQGYTGELFF
TRBJ1-4,TRBV28,CASSFGGASNEKLFF
TRBJ2-1,TRBV30,CAWSGGGPGRRYNEQFF
TRBJ1-2,TRBV11-2,CASSLERVNYGYTF
TRBJ2-6,TRBV18,CASSPGYSGANVLTF
TRBJ1-4,TRBV5-6,CASSSAGGTNEKLFF
TRBJ2-1,TRBV6-1,CASSEGGGGMSYNEQFF
TRBJ2-1,TRBV7-2,CASSLDGEVYNEQFF